The 17 T cell receptor beta chains listed next were all sequenced from one sample in a study of cytomegalovirus exposure and HLA in healthy donors. PCR amplification relied on 60 Vbeta primers (plus 13 Jbeta primers). The assay was immunoSEQ multiplex PCR, and TCRdb's table has in-frame clones only and misses some. The sample carries approximately 150,000 clones, 65% to 85% recorded once. Source material: PBMCs. The receptors were sampled from a woman between 25 and 40 years old in good health and CMV-seropositive.

In this sample, this clone turned up a few times. The chain employs TRBV5-5 and TRBJ2-1; no reliable D call. V lost 0 bases, J lost 10 bases, and 14 bases lay in between. CDR1 and CDR2 from the germline V gene are SGHKS and YYEKEE (reference sequence). The CDR3 contains 14 residues. DNA of the CDR3: TGTGCCAGCAGCTTGGGTTTTGGCCAGAGGGAGCAGTTCTTC. Encoded protein: CASSLGFGQREQFF.

The rearrangement links TRBV4-1 to TRBJ2-7; D may be TRBD2 (5 bases). Trimming shortened V by 0 bases and J by 0 bases, and 18 bases separated the two germline ends. CDR1 is MGHRA and CDR2 is YSYEKL in the germline V gene. CDR3 length equals 18 residues. DNA for the CDR3: TGCGCCAGCAGCCAAGAATTCCCCCCAGCGGCAAGCTCCTACGAGCAGTACTTC. As protein: CASSQEFPPAASSYEQYF.

V is TRBV30 and J is TRBJ1-1; 11 bases agree with TRBD1. V dropped 0 bases and J dropped 7; count of bases not matched to a gene: 4. The CDR3 spans 14 residues. Germline V CDR1 and CDR2: GTSNPN, SVGIG (reference sequence). The CDR3 here is CAWSVGTGGFEAFF. CDR3 bases: TGTGCCTGGAGTGTAGGGACAGGGGGGTTTGAAGCTTTCTTT.

The chain employs TRBV6-5 and TRBJ1-2; D uncertain. The V end was cut by 7 bases, the J end by 0 bases, with 12 bases between. This CDR3 is 14 amino acids long. Germline V lookup: CDR1 MNHEY, CDR2 SVGAGI. The DNA for the CDR3 is TGTGCCAGCAAGACGGTAGCGACTAACTATGGCTACACCTTC. It yields the protein CASKTVATNYGYTF.

This chain uses TRBV7-9 with TRBJ1-5; 7 bases align to TRBD1. The CDR3 totals 14 residues. V shed 5 bases and J 7 bases; nucleotides not matched to a gene: 8. CDR1 and CDR2 from the germline V gene are SEHNR and FQNEAQ (reference sequence). DNA of the CDR3: TGTGCCAGCAGCCCGGGACAGATAACACAGCCCCAGCATTTT. This codes for CASSPGQITQPQHF.

The rearrangement uses TRBV7-9 and TRBJ1-5, with D possibly matching TRBD1 (5 bases). The CDR3 runs 17 residues. Germline-derived CDR1 and CDR2 are SEHNR and FQNEAQ (reference sequence). The V end lost 1 base, the J end lost 5 bases, and 18 bases lay between the germline ends. CDR3 region: CASSLVRAGIGHQPQHF. The CDR3 nucleotides read TGTGCCAGCAGCTTAGTCAGGGCAGGTATTGGGCATCAGCCCCAGCATTTT.

The J gene is TRBJ2-2, the V gene TRBV10-3, with D maybe TRBD1 (5 bases). Germline V gives CDR1 ENHRY, CDR2 SYGVKD. V shed 0 bases and J shed 5 bases, with 16 bases lying between them. This CDR3 region has 17 residues. The DNA for the CDR3 is TGTGCCATCAGTGAGTCGGGGCAGGGAAGTTCGACCGGGGAGCTGTTTTTT. It codes for CAISESGQGSSTGELFF.

This clone has a handful of counts. V and J are TRBV4-1 and TRBJ1-2; D remains ambiguous. Trimming took 1 base from V and 4 from J, leaving 13 bases between them. This CDR3 has 15 residues. Germline loops: CDR1 MGHRA, CDR2 YSYEKL. DNA of the CDR3: TGCGCCAGCAGCCAAGGGCCCCAGGTGTTCTATGGCTACACCTTC. Translated: CASSQGPQVFYGYTF.

V gene TRBV4-3 combines with J gene TRBJ2-3, with 7 bases identical to TRBD1. With V trimmed by 3 bases and J by 0 bases, 9 bases remained unmatched. Germline CDR1 is LGHNA and CDR2 is YSLEER. The CDR3 consists of 17 residues. Here the CDR3 reads CASSQEAHRGSTDTQYF. CDR3 nucleotide sequence: TGCGCCAGCAGCCAGGAAGCCCACAGGGGTAGCACAGATACGCAGTATTTT.

The CDR3 nucleotides read TGCGCCAGCAGTCAATCGGGAGGAAGATACGAGCAGTACTTC. It translates to CASSQSGGRYEQYF. J is TRBJ2-7 and V is TRBV23-1; perhaps TRBD2 as D (6 bases). TRBV23-1 is noted as an ORF with a role that remains uncertain. Trimming cost V 0 bases and J 4 bases, with 10 bases left between them. The CDR3 spans 14 residues.

This clone has more than one count but fewer than ten. V is TRBV5-1 and J is TRBJ2-7; 13 nucleotides line up with TRBD2. V lost 4 bases, J lost 3 bases, and 10 bases stayed unmatched. The germline gives CDR1 SGHRS, CDR2 YFSETQ. The CDR3 has 17 amino acids. The CDR3 is CASSLQTSGGSHYEQYF. The CDR3 DNA is TGCGCCAGCAGCCTTCAGACTAGCGGGGGGTCGCACTACGAGCAGTACTTC.

This clone was picked up a small number of times. This chain uses TRBV5-1 with TRBJ1-1; the match to TRBD1 covers 8 bases. Trimming cost V 4 bases and J 4 bases; bases outside gene matches: 6. This CDR3 contains 14 residues. CDR1 SGHRS and CDR2 YFSETQ come from the germline V gene. The CDR3 bases are TGCGCCAGCAGCCCCAGGGGGCGGGTCACTGAAGCTTTCTTT. As protein: CASSPRGRVTEAFF. The complete variable domain, with remaining parts taken from reference TRBV5-1 and TRBJ1-1, reads KAGVTQTPRYLIKTRGQQVTLSCSPISGHRSVSWYQQTPGQGLQFLFEYFSETQRNKGNFPGRFSGRQFSNSRSEMNVSTLELGDSALYLCASSPRGRVTEAFFGQGTRLTVV.

V usage is TRBV7-9 and J usage is TRBJ2-7; D gene unclear. The germline gives CDR1 SEHNR, CDR2 FQNEAQ (reference sequence). The ends were cut back, 1 base at V and 1 base at J, with 14 bases in the middle. The CDR3 loop spans 16 amino acids. The CDR3 DNA reads as TGTGCCAGCAGCTTAGTGGTCCAGGCCCGTTCCTACGAGCAGTACTTC. It yields the protein CASSLVVQARSYEQYF.

The chain's CDR3 is CASSPGGARENSPLHF. CDR3 DNA: TGTGCCAGCAGCCCCGGCGGGGCCAGGGAAAATTCACCCCTCCACTTT. The rearrangement uses TRBV7-9 and TRBJ1-6, with a possible D match to TRBD1 (5 bases). Trimming pared 5 bases from V and 7 bases from J, leaving 18 bases between. The germline gives CDR1 SEHNR, CDR2 FQNEAQ (reference sequence). The CDR3 runs 16 residues. Full variable domain (remainder filled in from reference TRBV7-9 and TRBJ1-6): DTGVSQNPRHKITKRGQNVTFRCDPISEHNRLYWYRQTLGQGPEFLTYFQNEAQLEKSRLLSDRFSAERPKGSFSTLEIQRTEQGDSAMYLCASSPGGARENSPLHFGNGTRLTVT.

This chain uses TRBV18 with TRBJ2-1; 7 bases align to TRBD2. This CDR3 has 17 amino acids. After removal of 2 bases from V and 7 bases from J, the junction contained 14 bases not matched to a gene. The germline V gene encodes CDR1 KGHSH and CDR2 LQKENI. CDR3 bases: TGTGCCAGCTCACCAAACGTTCAGTCGGGGGGAGTGAATGAGCAGTTCTTC. Translated: CASSPNVQSGGVNEQFF.

The V call is TRBV9, the J call TRBJ1-2; possible D gene TRBD1, 6 bases. From germline, CDR1 is SGDLS and CDR2 YYNGEE. The CDR3 is made up of 14 amino acids. V was clipped by 0 bases and J by 5 bases, with 11 bases between them. The CDR3 nucleotides read TGTGCCAGCAGCGTAGGGCAGGGGTCGTATGGCTACACCTTC. Its translation is CASSVGQGSYGYTF. Variable domain in full (rest from reference TRBV9 and TRBJ1-2): DSGVTQTPKHLITATGQRVTLRCSPRSGDLSVYWYQQSLDQGLQFLIQYYNGEERAKGNILERFSAQQFPDLHSELNLSSLELGDSALYFCASSVGQGSYGYTFGSGTRLTVV.

V usage is TRBV6-6 and J usage is TRBJ2-3; D gene ambiguous. This CDR3 has 13 residues. Germline V gene sequence: CDR1 MNHNY, CDR2 SVGAGI (reference sequence). The V end was cut by 4 bases, the J end by 6 bases, with 11 bases between. The CDR3, as DNA: TGTGCCAGCAGTTCCTTGAAAGCGGATACGCAGTATTTT. Protein: CASSSLKADTQYF.